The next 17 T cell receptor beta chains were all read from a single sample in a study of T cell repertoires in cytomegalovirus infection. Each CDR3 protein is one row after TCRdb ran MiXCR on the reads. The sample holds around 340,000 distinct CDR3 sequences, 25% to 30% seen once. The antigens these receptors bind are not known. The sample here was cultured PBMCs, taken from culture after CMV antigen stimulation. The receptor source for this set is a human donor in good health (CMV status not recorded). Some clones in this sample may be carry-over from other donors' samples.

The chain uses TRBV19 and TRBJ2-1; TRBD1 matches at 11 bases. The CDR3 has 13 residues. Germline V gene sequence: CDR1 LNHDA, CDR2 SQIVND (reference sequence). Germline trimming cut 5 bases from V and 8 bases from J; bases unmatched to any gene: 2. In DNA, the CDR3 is TGTGCCAGTAGTTCGGACAGGGGGCATGAGCAGTTCTTC. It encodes CASSSDRGHEQFF.

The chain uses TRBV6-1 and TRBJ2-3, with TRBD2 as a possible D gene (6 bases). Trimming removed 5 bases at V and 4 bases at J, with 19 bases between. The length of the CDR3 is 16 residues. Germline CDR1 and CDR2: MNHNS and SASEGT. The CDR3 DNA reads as TGTGCCAGCAGTCCGGTGGGGGGTTCAGGTTCAGATACGCAGTATTTT. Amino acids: CASSPVGGSGSDTQYF.

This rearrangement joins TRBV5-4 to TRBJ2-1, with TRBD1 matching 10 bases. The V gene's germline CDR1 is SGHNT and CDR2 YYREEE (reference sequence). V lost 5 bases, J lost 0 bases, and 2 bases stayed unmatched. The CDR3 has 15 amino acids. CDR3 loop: CASRRDRGSYNEQFF. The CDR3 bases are TGTGCCAGCAGAAGGGACAGGGGCTCCTACAATGAGCAGTTCTTC.

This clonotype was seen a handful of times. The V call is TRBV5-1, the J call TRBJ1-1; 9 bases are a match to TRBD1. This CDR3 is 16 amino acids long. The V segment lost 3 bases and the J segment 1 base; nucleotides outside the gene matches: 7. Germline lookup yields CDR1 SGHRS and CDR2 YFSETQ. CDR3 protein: CASSSTPGQGNTEAFF. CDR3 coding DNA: TGCGCCAGCAGCTCTACGCCGGGACAGGGGAACACTGAAGCTTTCTTT.

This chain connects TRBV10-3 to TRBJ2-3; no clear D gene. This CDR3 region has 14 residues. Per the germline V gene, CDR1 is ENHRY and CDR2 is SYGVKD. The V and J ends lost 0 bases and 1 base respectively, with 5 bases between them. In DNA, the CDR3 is TGTGCCATCAGTGAGTCGAGCGGCACAGATACGCAGTATTTT. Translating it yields CAISESSGTDTQYF.

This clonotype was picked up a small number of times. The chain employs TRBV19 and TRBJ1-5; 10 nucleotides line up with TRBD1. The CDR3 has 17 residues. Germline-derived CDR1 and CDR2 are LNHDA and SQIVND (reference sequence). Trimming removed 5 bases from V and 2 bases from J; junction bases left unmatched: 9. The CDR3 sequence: CASSSRRGTGGNQPQHF. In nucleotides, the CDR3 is TGTGCCAGTAGTTCCAGGAGGGGGACAGGGGGCAATCAGCCCCAGCATTTT.

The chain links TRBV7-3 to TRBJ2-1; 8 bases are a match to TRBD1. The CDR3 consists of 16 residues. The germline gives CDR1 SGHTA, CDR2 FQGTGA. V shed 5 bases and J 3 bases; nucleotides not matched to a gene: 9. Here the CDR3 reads CASSTQAGTGYNEQFF. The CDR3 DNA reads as TGTGCCAGCAGCACCCAAGCCGGGACAGGCTACAATGAGCAGTTCTTC.

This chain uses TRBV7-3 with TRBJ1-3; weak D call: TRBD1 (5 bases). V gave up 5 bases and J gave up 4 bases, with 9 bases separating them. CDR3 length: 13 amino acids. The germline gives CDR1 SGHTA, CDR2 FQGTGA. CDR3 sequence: CASSRNRGNTIYF. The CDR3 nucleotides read TGTGCCAGCAGCCGTAACAGGGGAAACACCATATATTTT. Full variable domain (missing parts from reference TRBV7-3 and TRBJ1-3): GAGVSQTPSNKVTEKGKYVELRCDPISGHTALYWYRQSLGQGPEFLIYFQGTGAADDSGLPNDRFFAVRPEGSVSTLKIQRTERGDSAVYLCASSRNRGNTIYFGEGSWLTVV.

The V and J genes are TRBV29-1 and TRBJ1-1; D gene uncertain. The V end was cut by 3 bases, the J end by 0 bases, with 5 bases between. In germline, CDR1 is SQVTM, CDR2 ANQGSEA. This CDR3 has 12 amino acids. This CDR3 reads CSVDLMNTEAFF. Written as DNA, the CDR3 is TGCAGCGTTGACCTCATGAACACTGAAGCTTTCTTT.

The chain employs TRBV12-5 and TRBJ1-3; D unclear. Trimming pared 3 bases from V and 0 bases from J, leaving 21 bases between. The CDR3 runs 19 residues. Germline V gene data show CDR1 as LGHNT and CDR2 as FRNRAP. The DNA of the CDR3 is TGTGCTAGTGGTTTATTACAGAAGCTATACCAAGTCTCTGGAAACACCATATATTTT. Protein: CASGLLQKLYQVSGNTIYF.

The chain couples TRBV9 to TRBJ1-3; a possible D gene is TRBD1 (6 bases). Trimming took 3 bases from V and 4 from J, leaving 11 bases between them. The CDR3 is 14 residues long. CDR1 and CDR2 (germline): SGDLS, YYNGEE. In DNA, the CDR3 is TGTGCCAGCAGCGCACAGGGTGACGGAAACACCATATATTTT. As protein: CASSAQGDGNTIYF.

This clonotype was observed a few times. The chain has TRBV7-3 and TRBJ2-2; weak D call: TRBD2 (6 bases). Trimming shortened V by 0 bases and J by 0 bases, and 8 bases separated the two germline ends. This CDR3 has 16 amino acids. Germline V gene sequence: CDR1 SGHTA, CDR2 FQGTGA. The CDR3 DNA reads TGTGCCAGCAGCTTAACTGGCGGGGCGAACACCGGGGAGCTGTTTTTT. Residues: CASSLTGGANTGELFF.

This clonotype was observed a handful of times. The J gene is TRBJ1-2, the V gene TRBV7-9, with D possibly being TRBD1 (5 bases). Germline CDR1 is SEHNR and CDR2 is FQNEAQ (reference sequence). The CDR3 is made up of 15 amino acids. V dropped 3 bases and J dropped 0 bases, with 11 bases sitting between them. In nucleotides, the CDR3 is TGTGCCAGCAGCTTGAGGGGCTCAGCTAACTATGGCTACACCTTC. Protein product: CASSLRGSANYGYTF.

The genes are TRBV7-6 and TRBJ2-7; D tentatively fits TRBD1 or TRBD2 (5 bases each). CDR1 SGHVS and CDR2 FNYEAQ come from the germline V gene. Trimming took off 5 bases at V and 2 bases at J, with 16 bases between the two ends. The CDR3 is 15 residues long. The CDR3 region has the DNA TGTGCCAGCAGCCACGGGGCCAGTGAAACCTACGAGCAGTACTTC. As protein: CASSHGASETYEQYF.

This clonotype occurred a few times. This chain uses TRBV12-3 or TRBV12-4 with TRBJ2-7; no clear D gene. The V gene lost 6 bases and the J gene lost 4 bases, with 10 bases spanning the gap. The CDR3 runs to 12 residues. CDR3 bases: TGTGCCAGCAGCCCAGACATTTACGAGCAGTACTTC. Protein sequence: CASSPDIYEQYF.

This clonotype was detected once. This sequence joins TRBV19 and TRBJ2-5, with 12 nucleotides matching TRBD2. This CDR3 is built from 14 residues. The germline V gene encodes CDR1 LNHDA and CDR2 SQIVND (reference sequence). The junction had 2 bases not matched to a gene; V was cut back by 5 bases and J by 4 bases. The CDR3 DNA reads TGTGCCAGTAGTGGACTAGCGGGGCGAGAGACCCAGTACTTC. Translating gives CASSGLAGRETQYF.

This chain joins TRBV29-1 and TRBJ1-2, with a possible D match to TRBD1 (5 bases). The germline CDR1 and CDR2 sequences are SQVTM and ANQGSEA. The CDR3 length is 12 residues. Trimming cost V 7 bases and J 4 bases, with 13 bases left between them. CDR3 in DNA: TGCAGCGCCGGGAGTGGGGCCTATGGCTACACCTTC. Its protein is CSAGSGAYGYTF.